Listed below are T cell receptor beta chains from one sample, sequenced in a study of cytomegalovirus exposure and HLA in healthy donors. Sequencing was performed with immunoSEQ multiplex PCR; in TCRdb, only in-frame clones are kept and a portion is missing. The sample has about 130,000 clones; 80% to 90% are singletons. The sequencing input was PBMCs. The source is a man between 50 and 59 years old in good health and CMV-seronegative. The CDR3 runs from the conserved cysteine through the conserved F or W. The D gene is left open where the match is weak. Clone size is shown for a subset of rows, as once, few, many or a class of expanded clone.

j_call,v_call,d_call,clone_size,cdr3_nt,cdr3_aa
TRBJ1-2,TRBV6-6,-,-,TGTGCCAGCAGTTACTCAGCGGGGGACGGCTATGGCTACACCTTC,CASSYSAGDGYGYTF
TRBJ2-2,TRBV10-3,TRBD1,-,TGTGCCATCAGTGAGCCCGACAGGGGGCTTCAGAACACCGGGGAGCTGTTTTTT,CAISEPDRGLQNTGELFF
TRBJ1-1,TRBV19,TRBD1,-,TGTGCCAGTACTCAGGGGGCGACTGAAGCTTTCTTT,CASTQGATEAFF
TRBJ2-1,TRBV6-5,-,once,TGTGCCAGCAGTTACGATGGCAGGGCCCACAATGAGCAGTTCTTC,CASSYDGRAHNEQFF
TRBJ2-1,TRBV5-6,-,-,TGTGCCAGCAGCTTGGGACTGAGCTCCTACAATGAGCAGTTCTTC,CASSLGLSSYNEQFF
TRBJ2-7,TRBV19,-,-,TGTGCCAGTAGTATGAGCGGGCTCTCCTACGAGCAGTACTTC,CASSMSGLSYEQYF
TRBJ1-5,TRBV10-1,-,few,TGCGCCAGCAGTGAACGGTCCGGAGCGCCCCAGCATTTT,CASSERSGAPQHF
TRBJ2-7,TRBV7-9,-,-,TGTGCCAGCAGCGCTTCCGGGGGGCTGGAGCAGTACTTC,CASSASGGLEQYF
TRBJ1-1,TRBV5-4,TRBD1,-,TGTGCCAGCAGCTCTGGACAGGAAATGAACACTGAAGCTTTCTTT,CASSSGQEMNTEAFF
TRBJ2-7,TRBV25-1,-,once,TGTGCCAGCAGTGTAGATGCGACCTACGAGCAGTACTTC,CASSVDATYEQYF
TRBJ2-7,TRBV5-1,TRBD1,-,TGCGCCAGCAAGACACAGGGGCCATCCTACGAGCAGTACTTC,CASKTQGPSYEQYF
TRBJ1-2,TRBV5-4,-,few,TGTGCCAGCAGCCTCACATCCTCCTATGGCTACACCTTC,CASSLTSSYGYTF
TRBJ1-5,TRBV18,-,-,TGTGCCAGCTCACCAGACCACGGGACAAATAATCAGCCCCAGCATTTT,CASSPDHGTNNQPQHF
TRBJ2-7,TRBV10-3,TRBD1,-,TGTGCCATCAGGGGGACAGGGGTACACGAGCAGTACTTC,CAIRGTGVHEQYF
TRBJ2-1,TRBV5-4,TRBD1,-,TGTGCCAGCAGCTTGAAAGGGCCCGACAGGGACAATGAGCAGTTCTTC,CASSLKGPDRDNEQFF
TRBJ1-5,TRBV2,-,few,TGTGCCAGCAGAACAGGGTTAAGCAATCAGCCCCAGCATTTT,CASRTGLSNQPQHF
TRBJ1-1,TRBV11-2,-,few,TGTGCCAGCAGCTCACATAGGGGCTCCTCTACTGAAGCTTTCTTT,CASSSHRGSSTEAFF
TRBJ1-4,TRBV5-1,-,-,TGCGCCAGCAGCTTCCAGGGTATCGAAAAACTGTTTTTT,CASSFQGIEKLFF
TRBJ1-1,TRBV11-2,TRBD1,-,TGTGCCAGCAGCTCGACAGGGGGCTTTGAAGCTTTCTTT,CASSSTGGFEAFF
TRBJ1-1,TRBV2,-,-,TGTGCCAGCACGTTGTCGGGGGTTGCTTTCTTT,CASTLSGVAFF
TRBJ2-1,TRBV4-2,-,-,TGTGCCAGCAGCCCCGGGAGCTACAATGAGCAGTTCTTC,CASSPGSYNEQFF
TRBJ1-3,TRBV6-1,-,-,TGTGCCAGCAGTGACGCCCGACAGGCGTCGAGGCCTAGCTCTGGAAACACCATATATTTT,CASSDARQASRPSSGNTIYF
TRBJ1-1,TRBV6-5,-,-,TGTGCCAGCAGTTACTCGGGGAGCATGAACACTGAAGCTTTCTTT,CASSYSGSMNTEAFF